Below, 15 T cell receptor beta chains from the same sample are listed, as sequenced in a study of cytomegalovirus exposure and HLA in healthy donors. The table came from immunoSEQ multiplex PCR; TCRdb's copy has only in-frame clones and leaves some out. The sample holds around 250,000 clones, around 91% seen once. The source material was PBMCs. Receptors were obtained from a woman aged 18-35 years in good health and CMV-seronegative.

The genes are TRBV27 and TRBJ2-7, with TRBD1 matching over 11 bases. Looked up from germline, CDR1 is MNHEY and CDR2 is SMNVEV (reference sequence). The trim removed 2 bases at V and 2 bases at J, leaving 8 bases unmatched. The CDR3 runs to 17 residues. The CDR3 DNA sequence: TGTGCCAGCAGTTTAAATGTAGGGGACAGGGGGGCCTACGAGCAGTACTTC. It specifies CASSLNVGDRGAYEQYF.

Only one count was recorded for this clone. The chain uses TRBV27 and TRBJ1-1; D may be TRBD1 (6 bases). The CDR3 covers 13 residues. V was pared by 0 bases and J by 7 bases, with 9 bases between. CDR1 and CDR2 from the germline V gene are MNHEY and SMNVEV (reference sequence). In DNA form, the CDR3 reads TGTGCCAGCAGTTTATCGGGGGCCCTTGAAGCTTTCTTT. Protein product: CASSLSGALEAFF.

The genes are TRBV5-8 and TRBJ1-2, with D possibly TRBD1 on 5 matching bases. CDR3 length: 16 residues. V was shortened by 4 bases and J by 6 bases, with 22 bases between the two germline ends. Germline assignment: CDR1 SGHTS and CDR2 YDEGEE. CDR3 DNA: TGTGCCAGCAGCCCACGACAGAGAGGCCAGCTAAATGGCTACACCTTC. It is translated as CASSPRQRGQLNGYTF.

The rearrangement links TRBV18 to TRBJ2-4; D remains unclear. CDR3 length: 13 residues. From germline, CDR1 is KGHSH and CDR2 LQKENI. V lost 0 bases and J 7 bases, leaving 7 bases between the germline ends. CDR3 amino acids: CASSPPTVNIQYF. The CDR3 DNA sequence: TGTGCCAGCTCACCACCCACTGTCAACATTCAGTACTTC.

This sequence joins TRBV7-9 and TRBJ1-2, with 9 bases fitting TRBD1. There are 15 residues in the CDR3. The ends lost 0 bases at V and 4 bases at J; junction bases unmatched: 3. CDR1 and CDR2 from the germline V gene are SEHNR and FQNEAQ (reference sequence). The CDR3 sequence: CASSLADRGPYGYTF. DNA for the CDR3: TGTGCCAGCAGCTTAGCGGACAGGGGCCCCTATGGCTACACCTTC.

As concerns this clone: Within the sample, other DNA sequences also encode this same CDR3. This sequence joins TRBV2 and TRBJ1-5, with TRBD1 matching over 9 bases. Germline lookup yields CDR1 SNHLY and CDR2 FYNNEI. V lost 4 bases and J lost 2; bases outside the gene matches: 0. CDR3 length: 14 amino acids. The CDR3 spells CASSGTGGNQPQHF. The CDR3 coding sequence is TGTGCCAGCAGTGGGACAGGGGGCAATCAGCCCCAGCATTTT.

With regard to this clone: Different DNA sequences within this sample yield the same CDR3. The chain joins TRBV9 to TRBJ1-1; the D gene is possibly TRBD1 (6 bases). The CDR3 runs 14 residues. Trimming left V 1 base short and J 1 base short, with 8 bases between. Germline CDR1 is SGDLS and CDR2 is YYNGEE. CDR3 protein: CASSVTTGNTEAFF. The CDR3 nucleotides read TGTGCCAGCAGCGTAACGACAGGGAACACTGAAGCTTTCTTT.

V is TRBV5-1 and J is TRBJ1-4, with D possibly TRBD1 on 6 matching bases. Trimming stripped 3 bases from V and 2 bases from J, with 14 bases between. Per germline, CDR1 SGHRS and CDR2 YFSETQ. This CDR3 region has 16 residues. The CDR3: CASSSSGVATNEKLFF. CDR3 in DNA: TGCGCCAGCAGCTCATCAGGGGTAGCTACTAATGAAAAACTGTTTTTT. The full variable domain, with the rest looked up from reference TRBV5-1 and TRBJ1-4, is KAGVTQTPRYLIKTRGQQVTLSCSPISGHRSVSWYQQTPGQGLQFLFEYFSETQRNKGNFPGRFSGRQFSNSRSEMNVSTLELGDSALYLCASSSSGVATNEKLFFGSGTQLSVL.

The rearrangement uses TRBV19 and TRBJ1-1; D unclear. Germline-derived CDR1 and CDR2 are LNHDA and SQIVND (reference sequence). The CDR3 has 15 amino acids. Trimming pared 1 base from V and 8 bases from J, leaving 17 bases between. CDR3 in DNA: TGTGCCAGTAGTATAGGGAGCACGGTTGAAAACGAAGCTTTCTTT. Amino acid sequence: CASSIGSTVENEAFF.

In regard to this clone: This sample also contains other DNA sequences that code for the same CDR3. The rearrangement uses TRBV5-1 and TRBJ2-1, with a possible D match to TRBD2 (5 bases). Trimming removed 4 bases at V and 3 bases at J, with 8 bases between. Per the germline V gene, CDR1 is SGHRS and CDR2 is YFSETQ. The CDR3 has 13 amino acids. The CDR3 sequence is CASSLGLYNEQFF. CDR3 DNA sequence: TGCGCCAGCAGCCTCGGACTCTACAATGAGCAGTTCTTC.

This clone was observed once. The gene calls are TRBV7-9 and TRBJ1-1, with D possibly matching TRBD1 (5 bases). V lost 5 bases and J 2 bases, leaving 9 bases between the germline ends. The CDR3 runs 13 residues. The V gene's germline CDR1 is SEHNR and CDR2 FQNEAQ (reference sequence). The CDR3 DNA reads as TGTGCCAGCAGCCAAGGGGAAAACACTGAAGCTTTCTTT. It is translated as CASSQGENTEAFF.

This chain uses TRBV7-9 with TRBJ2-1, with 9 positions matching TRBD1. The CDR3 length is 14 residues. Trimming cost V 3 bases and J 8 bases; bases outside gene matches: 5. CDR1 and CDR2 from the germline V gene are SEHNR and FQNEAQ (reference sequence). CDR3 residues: CASSFGTGLDEQFF. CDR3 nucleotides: TGTGCCAGCAGCTTCGGGACAGGGTTGGATGAGCAGTTCTTC.

CDR3 in DNA: TGTGCCAGTAACGGACAGGAAAACTTGAACACTGAAGCTTTCTTT. It translates to CASNGQENLNTEAFF. This rearrangement joins TRBV2 to TRBJ1-1; 7 bases match TRBD1. The J segment lost 0 bases and the V segment lost 9 bases, leaving 10 bases of the junction unmatched. Germline V gene sequence: CDR1 SNHLY, CDR2 FYNNEI. The CDR3 is made up of 15 amino acids.

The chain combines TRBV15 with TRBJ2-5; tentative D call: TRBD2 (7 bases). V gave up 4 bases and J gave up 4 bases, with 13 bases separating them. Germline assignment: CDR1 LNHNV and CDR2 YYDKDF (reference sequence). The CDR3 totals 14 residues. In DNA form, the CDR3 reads TGTGCCACCAGCATCGGGGGGCCGGGAGAGACCCAGTACTTC. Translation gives CATSIGGPGETQYF.

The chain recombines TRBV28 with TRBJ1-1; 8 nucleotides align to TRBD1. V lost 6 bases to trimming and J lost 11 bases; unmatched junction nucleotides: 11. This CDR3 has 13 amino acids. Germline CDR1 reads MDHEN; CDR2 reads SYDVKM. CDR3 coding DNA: TGTGCCAGCAGCCCGGACAGGGCCACTTGGGCTTTCTTT. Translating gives CASSPDRATWAFF.